This T cell receptor beta chain was sequenced during a study of control samples from healthy donors and cancer patients. Profiled with immunoSEQ multiplex PCR; TCRdb holds only in-frame clones, not every one. The sample holds about 150,000 clones, roughly 93% seen once. V shed 6 bases and J shed 0 bases, with 12 bases lying between them. Looked up from germline, CDR1 is MNHEY and CDR2 is SVGAGI. The CDR3 is made up of 15 amino acids. The rearrangement joins TRBV6-5 to TRBJ1-5, with D perhaps TRBD1 (6 bases). The sample taken for sequencing was blood. The receptor's source is a young man in good health. CDR3 sequence reads: CASRPGQYSNQPQHF. The DNA for the CDR3 is TGTGCCAGCAGACCAGGACAGTATAGCAATCAGCCCCAGCATTTT.